What follows describes a single TCR beta chain. Its antigen remains unknown. CDR1 is LNHNV and CDR2 is YYDKDF in the germline V gene (reference sequence). The CDR3 runs to 12 residues. Using the 5' RACE reads, TCRdb records one entry per CDR3 protein without DNA. The sample's table shows about 260,000 distinct CDR3 sequences. The data are from a study of T cells expressing NK-cell markers. At the level of the study: Seven donors tested HCMV-seropositive and one tested seronegative among the eight sequenced. Study conclusions and caveats: Among four donors, these clonotypes also ranked first in the CD3+CD56-NKG2C+ fraction. HCMV specificity of expanded NKG2C+ T cell clones remained unclear.

The sequence derives from a man between 18 and 35 years old in good health. The chain combines TRBV15 with TRBJ1-5. The sequenced sample consisted of blood T cells: a sorted CD56 or NKG2C T cell subset, CD4+ or CD8+ T cells, or bulk PBMC T cells (not recorded which). CDR3 amino acids: CATSSAVYPQHF.